These 26 T cell receptor beta chains were all obtained from the same sample, sequenced in a study of vaccination and CD4 T cells after COVID-19. The Oncomine TCR Beta short-read assay sequenced DNA from cultured CD4+ T cells. TCRdb called the PCR reads again in MiXCR, with one record for every CDR3 protein. The data hold fewer than 10,000 distinct CDR3 sequences, with roughly 39% observed a single time. As for treatment: approximately 10-day PBMC culture with coronavirus spike peptide pools or control peptides (ViraFEST assay). Before the COVID-19 pandemic (2011-2018), CD4+ T cells were obtained from the unexposed donor. These receptors lack a known antigen. Sequencing used CD4+ T cells from blood, cultured in vitro. These receptors all stem from a human donor in good health.

The chain combines TRBV30 with TRBJ1-2; D call uncertain. CDR3 length equals 11 residues. V was cut by 5 bases and J by 2 bases, with 6 bases left in between. Germline V gene sequence: CDR1 GTSNPN, CDR2 SVGIG (reference sequence). The CDR3 loop reads CAWELNYGYTF. CDR3 coding DNA: TGTGCCTGGGAATTGAACTATGGCTACACCTTC.

The chain combines TRBV6-1 with TRBJ2-7; D is undetermined. Trimming took 7 bases from V and 0 from J, leaving 13 bases between them. This CDR3 region has 14 residues. The germline V gene has CDR1 MNHNS and CDR2 SASEGT. This chain's CDR3 is CASKRPSPSYEQYF. The DNA of the CDR3 is TGTGCCAGCAAGAGACCGTCGCCCTCCTACGAGCAGTACTTC.

This chain connects TRBV20-1 to TRBJ2-4; the D gene could be TRBD1 or TRBD2 (6 bases each). Trimming shortened V by 6 bases and J by 8 bases, and 20 bases separated the two germline ends. Germline V lookup: CDR1 DFQATT, CDR2 SNEGSKA (reference sequence). CDR3 length: 14 amino acids. The CDR3 is CSAFGPTRGDIQYF. The CDR3 nucleotides read TGCAGTGCCTTCGGACCAACGAGGGGGGACATTCAGTACTTC.

The rearrangement links TRBV7-8 to TRBJ2-2, with a possible D match to TRBD2 (6 bases). Germline V gene lookup returns CDR1 SGHVS and CDR2 FQNEAQ. V lost 1 base and J 1 base, leaving 16 bases between the germline ends. CDR3 length: 18 residues. In nucleotides, the CDR3 is TGTGCCAGCAGCTTAGTGGCGCCCCTAGCGCTGAACACCGGGGAGCTGTTTTTT. Amino acid sequence: CASSLVAPLALNTGELFF.

The chain combines TRBV6-4 with TRBJ1-1, with D unclear. Looked up from germline, CDR1 is MRHNA and CDR2 is SNTAGT. V lost 0 bases and J lost 1, with 6 bases in between. This CDR3 is 14 amino acids long. The DNA for the CDR3 is TGTGCCAGCAGTGACTCGAATCGGAACACTGAAGCTTTCTTT. Its protein is CASSDSNRNTEAFF.

The chain combines TRBV18 with TRBJ1-2, with D possibly being TRBD1 (6 bases). Trimming left V 6 bases short and J 4 bases short, with 12 bases between. Germline CDR1 is KGHSH and CDR2 is LQKENI. CDR3 length: 13 amino acids. CDR3 nucleotides: TGTGCCAGCTCGTCAGGGGCTTTCTATGGCTACACCTTC. Amino acids: CASSSGAFYGYTF. Full variable domain (outside the CDR3, taken from reference TRBV18 and TRBJ1-2): NAGVMQNPRHLVRRRGQEARLRCSPMKGHSHVYWYRQLPEEGLKFMVYLQKENIIDESGMPKERFSAEFPKEGPSILRIQQVVRGDSAAYFCASSSGAFYGYTFGSGTRLTVV.

The table lists this clonotype with a few counts. The chain combines TRBV20-1 with TRBJ1-3; maybe TRBD1 (6 bases). Germline values: CDR1 DFQATT, CDR2 SNEGSKA (reference sequence). Trimming shortened V by 2 bases and J by 6 bases, and 11 bases separated the two germline ends. The CDR3 consists of 13 residues. CDR3 coding DNA: TGCAGTGCTAGATCGGGGGGCGAAAACACCATATATTTT. Encoded protein: CSARSGGENTIYF.

This clonotype was observed a few times. V usage is TRBV6-5 and J usage is TRBJ2-5; TRBD1 matches at 10 bases. This CDR3 is built from 12 residues. Germline V gene lookup returns CDR1 MNHEY and CDR2 SVGAGI. V shed 2 bases and J 9 bases; nucleotides not matched to a gene: 0. The CDR3 nucleotides are TGTGCCAGCAGTTACGGGACAGGGGCCCAGTACTTC. Translated: CASSYGTGAQYF.

CDR3 DNA sequence: TGTGCCAGCAGTCTTCAGGGGGGACGTATGAACACTGAAGCTTTCTTT. It is translated as CASSLQGGRMNTEAFF. The chain couples TRBV28 to TRBJ1-1; TRBD1 agrees at 7 bases. Germline V CDR1 and CDR2: MDHEN, SYDVKM. Trimming took 5 bases from V and 0 from J; bases not matched to a gene: 9. The CDR3 loop spans 16 amino acids.

This chain joins TRBV20-1 and TRBJ1-6, with D unclear. This CDR3 has 15 amino acids. CDR1 is DFQATT and CDR2 is SNEGSKA in the germline V gene (reference sequence). Between the trimmed V and J ends, which lost 2 bases and 3 bases, there was a span of 11 bases. In DNA form, the CDR3 reads TGCAGTGCTAGACCCCGAGGAGTCTATAATTCACCCCTCCACTTT. It translates to CSARPRGVYNSPLHF.

The genes are TRBV10-3 and TRBJ1-6; 7 nucleotides agree with TRBD1. Trimming at V came to 6 bases and at J to 5 bases, leaving 1 base not matched to a gene. Germline loops: CDR1 ENHRY, CDR2 SYGVKD. The CDR3 has 13 residues. CDR3 sequence reads: CAIRQGDNSPLHF. The CDR3, as DNA: TGTGCCATCAGGCAGGGGGATAATTCACCCCTCCACTTT.

V gene TRBV20-1 combines with J gene TRBJ2-7; TRBD2 agrees at 10 bases. V shed 5 bases and J 4 bases; nucleotides not matched to a gene: 8. From germline, CDR1 is DFQATT and CDR2 SNEGSKA (reference sequence). The CDR3 is 14 residues long. This CDR3 is CSAASGGAGYEQYF. In DNA form, the CDR3 reads TGCAGTGCTGCGAGCGGGGGGGCGGGGTACGAGCAGTACTTC.

The rearrangement links TRBV7-2 to TRBJ1-5, with unresolved D. This CDR3 comprises 13 residues. Trimming shortened V by 1 base and J by 16 bases, and 17 bases separated the two germline ends. Germline assignment: CDR1 SGHTA and CDR2 FQGNSA. For the CDR3, the DNA is TGTGCCAGCAGCTTAGTTCCGGAGGAGGAAAGCCATTTT. Amino acid sequence: CASSLVPEEESHF.

This clonotype was counted between two and nine times. V gene TRBV27 combines with J gene TRBJ1-1, with D perhaps matching TRBD1 (5 bases). The CDR3 totals 13 residues. Germline CDR1 MNHEY, CDR2 SMNVEV (reference sequence). The V gene lost 1 base and the J gene lost 6 bases, with 9 bases spanning the gap. The CDR3 nucleotides are TGTGCCAGCAGTTTATTGGAGGGGTCTGAAGCTTTCTTT. This translates into CASSLLEGSEAFF.

V gene TRBV20-1 combines with J gene TRBJ2-3; no reliable D call. The CDR3 runs 13 residues. Per the germline V gene, CDR1 is DFQATT and CDR2 is SNEGSKA (reference sequence). Trimming took 6 bases from V and 2 from J, leaving 12 bases between them. The CDR3 DNA follows: TGCAGTGCCCTGACCGTGATCACAGATACGCAGTATTTT. This encodes CSALTVITDTQYF.

This clonotype was seen only a few times. The rearrangement joins TRBV6-1 to TRBJ1-1, with TRBD1 matching 9 bases. The junction had 2 bases not matched to a gene; V was cut back by 6 bases and J by 9 bases. Per the germline V gene, CDR1 is MNHNS and CDR2 is SASEGT. There are 11 residues in the CDR3. The CDR3, as DNA: TGTGCCAGCAGACAGGGGGCGCAAGCTTTCTTT. Translation: CASRQGAQAFF.

The chain joins TRBV7-2 to TRBJ1-6; 8 nucleotides agree with TRBD1. Germline V lookup: CDR1 SGHTA, CDR2 FQGNSA. V was pared by 10 bases and J by 6 bases, with 11 bases of the junction left unmatched. This CDR3 is built from 15 residues. The CDR3 sequence is CANSSRTGSNSPLHF. The DNA for the CDR3 is TGTGCCAATAGTTCCAGGACAGGGTCTAATTCACCCCTCCACTTT.

The CDR3 nucleotides are TGTGCCAGCAGCTCCAGCTTAGCGGGGGGGCAATACAATGAGCAGTTCTTC. Translating gives CASSSSLAGGQYNEQFF. The chain links TRBV7-8 to TRBJ2-1; 11 nucleotides agree with TRBD2. In germline, CDR1 is SGHVS, CDR2 FQNEAQ. This CDR3 is 17 amino acids long. V was clipped by 4 bases and J by 4 bases; unmatched bases: 9.

This clonotype was seen once. CDR3 nucleotide sequence: TGTGCCAGTAGTATTTCGGTAGGACCCACCTACAATGAGCAGTTCTTC. Its translation is CASSISVGPTYNEQFF. V gene TRBV19 combines with J gene TRBJ2-1; D uncertain. V was cut by 3 bases and J by 2 bases, with 14 bases left in between. CDR3 length equals 16 residues. Looked up from germline, CDR1 is LNHDA and CDR2 is SQIVND (reference sequence).

Only a few counts were recorded for this clonotype. J is TRBJ1-5 and V is TRBV28, with a weak D call TRBD1 (5 bases). This CDR3 is built from 16 residues. The germline CDR1 and CDR2 sequences are MDHEN and SYDVKM. V was shortened by 4 bases and J by 6 bases, with 19 bases between the two germline ends. The CDR3 sequence: CASSSTSGLGGQPQHF. The CDR3 bases are TGTGCCAGCAGTTCTACCTCAGGACTTGGGGGTCAGCCCCAGCATTTT.

The rearrangement links TRBV7-6 to TRBJ1-4, with a possible D match to TRBD1 (6 bases). Trimming took 2 bases from V and 6 from J, leaving 16 bases between them. Per the germline V gene, CDR1 is SGHVS and CDR2 is FNYEAQ. This CDR3 region has 16 residues. The CDR3 is CASSLNRATTYEKLFF. CDR3 nucleotide sequence: TGTGCCAGCAGCTTAAACAGGGCTACCACTTATGAAAAACTGTTTTTT. Filled out from reference TRBV7-6 and TRBJ1-4, the complete variable domain reads GAGVSQSPRYKVTKRGQDVALRCDPISGHVSLYWYRQALGQGPEFLTYFNYEAQQDKSGLPNDRFSAERPEGSISTLTIQRTEQRDSAMYRCASSLNRATTYEKLFFGSGTQLSVL.

This clonotype was counted a few times. V gene TRBV10-3 combines with J gene TRBJ1-1; D unclear. This CDR3 has 13 residues. V was shortened by 4 bases and J by 1 base, with 7 bases between the two germline ends. From germline, CDR1 is ENHRY and CDR2 SYGVKD. In DNA, the CDR3 is TGTGCCATCAGTGGCCTTGGGAACACTGAAGCTTTCTTT. It is translated as CAISGLGNTEAFF.

The chain carries TRBV9 and TRBJ2-5; unclear D gene. Germline-derived CDR1 and CDR2 are SGDLS and YYNGEE. V was trimmed by 0 bases and J by 5 bases, leaving 11 bases between them. The CDR3 has 14 residues. DNA for the CDR3: TGTGCCAGCAGCGTAGACCAGGAAGGGGAGACCCAGTACTTC. It yields the protein CASSVDQEGETQYF.

The V call is TRBV30, the J call TRBJ2-1; 10 nucleotides agree with TRBD2. The CDR3 sequence is 15 residues long. J gave up 12 bases and V 4 bases, and 15 bases lay outside the gene matches. Germline CDR1 GTSNPN, CDR2 SVGIG (reference sequence). CDR3 protein: CAWTITSGVRSGQFF. The CDR3 bases are TGTGCCTGGACCATCACTAGCGGGGTCCGGTCCGGGCAGTTCTTC.

The sample holds a few counts of this clonotype. The rearrangement uses TRBV11-2 and TRBJ1-5; a possible D gene is TRBD1 (5 bases). Germline V gene lookup returns CDR1 SGHAT and CDR2 FQNNGV. CDR3 length equals 14 residues. V shed 3 bases and J shed 5 bases, with 11 bases lying between them. The CDR3 sequence: CASSLTDEDQPQHF. For the CDR3, the DNA is TGTGCCAGCAGCTTGACAGATGAGGATCAGCCCCAGCATTTT.

CDR3 in amino acids: CASSLGEAFADTQYF. In DNA form, the CDR3 reads TGTGCCAGCAGTTTGGGGGAGGCGTTTGCAGATACGCAGTATTTT. The chain carries TRBV27 and TRBJ2-3; D may be TRBD2 (6 bases). V was clipped by 3 bases and J by 4 bases, with 14 bases between them. CDR1 and CDR2 from the germline V gene are MNHEY and SMNVEV (reference sequence). The CDR3 runs 15 residues.